This T cell receptor (beta chain) was documented in a study of blood T cells in healthy people across ages. On the study more broadly: Roughly one uniquely barcoded beta molecule per two T cells was captured.

Every participating donor contributed approximately 9.5 milliliters of peripheral blood through a draw. In its sample, this clonotype was seen a few times. Next came a second PCR, run for roughly 7 to 12 cycles, which used a sample-barcoded 5' primer along with a J-beta primer mix. TCRdb passed the 5' RACE reads through MiXCR, listing each CDR3 protein once. The sample holds fewer than 2,000,000 distinct CDR3 sequences; 30% to 35% are singletons and the top ten take approximately 11%. The sample was blood. The receptor was isolated from a woman younger than 45 in good health.

The CDR3 bases are TGCAGTGCTAGAGATAGCGGGCAAGAAGGCACAGATACGCAGTATTTT. Protein: CSARDSGQEGTDTQYF. The chain couples TRBV20-1 to TRBJ2-3, with 7 bases that match TRBD2. The length of the CDR3 is 16 residues. V gave up 0 bases and J gave up 1 base; unmatched junction bases: 7. The germline CDR1 and CDR2 sequences are DFQATT and SNEGSKA (reference sequence).